This TCR beta chain was obtained from a study of blood T cells in healthy people across ages. Alongside a J-beta primer mix, a sample-barcoded 5' primer served in a second PCR lasting roughly 7 to 11 cycles. TCRdb reprocessed the 5' RACE reads via MiXCR and lists one record per CDR3 protein. The sample has 1.5 million to 2 million distinct CDR3 sequences, around 35% seen once. The CDR3 extends over 13 amino acids. Losses at the gene ends were 8 bases for V and 4 bases for J; bases not matched to a gene: 4. Germline CDR1 is ENHRY and CDR2 is SYGVKD. The sequencing sample was made of blood. The sequence was obtained from a woman aged 30 to 39 in good health. The rearrangement uses TRBV10-3 and TRBJ1-5, with 8 bases that match TRBD1. The CDR3 DNA reads as TGTGCCATCGGGGACAGGCGAAATCAGCCCCAGCATTTT. Translation gives CAIGDRRNQPQHF.